The following is a T cell receptor beta chain sequence with its context. These data originate in a study of cytotoxic CD8 clonotypes in ibrutinib-treated CLL. Trimming removed 7 bases at V and 8 bases at J, with 8 bases between. This CDR3 region has 11 residues. Germline lookup yields CDR1 MGHDK and CDR2 SYGVNS. Using immunoSEQ multiplex PCR, the repertoire was profiled, and TCRdb retains in-frame clones only, with some absent. This table holds some 150,000 clones, 79% found once. Sample: PBMCs, taken after 12 months of ibrutinib treatment. The V call is TRBV25-1, the J call TRBJ1-4; D call uncertain. The sequence was obtained from a human donor with chronic lymphocytic leukemia. The CDR3 nucleotides read TGTGCCAGCAACCTGGGAGAAAAACTGTTTTTT. It codes for CASNLGEKLFF. The full variable domain, completed using reference TRBV25-1 and TRBJ1-4, is EADIYQTPRYLVIGTGKKITLECSQTMGHDKMYWYQQDPGMELHLIHYSYGVNSTEKGDLSSESTVSRIRTEHFPLTLESARPSHTSQYLCASNLGEKLFFGSGTQLSVL.